This T cell receptor (beta chain) was sequenced for a study of CD8+CD57+ T cells in acquired aplastic anemia. Across the study: Sorted CD4+ and CD8+ cells yielded DNA averaging around 3.2 ug. Findings and limits, study-wide: Patients and controls shared 25 to 30 CD8+ CDR3 sequences, highly expressed in patients.

All sequencing subjects had displayed CD8+CD57+ cell expansion on flow cytometry. Blood came from patients not yet given any therapy. Remarks on this clonotype: Its target is not known.

Germline lookup yields CDR1 SNHLY and CDR2 FYNNEI. Unmatched junction bases numbered 4, after V lost 4 bases and J lost 10 bases. This CDR3 is 12 amino acids long. Both TCR beta VDJ combination and CDR3 sequence profiling were carried out. Genomic DNA was the template for this profiling. MiXCR was run by TCRdb on the reads, yielding one entry per CDR3 protein. The sample carries about 95,000 distinct CDR3 sequences, 55% to 80% recorded once. The chain carries TRBV2 and TRBJ2-1; 7 bases align to TRBD1. This sequence was found in a human donor with aplastic anemia. Sample: sorted CD4+, CD8+, or CD8+CD57+ T cells (not recorded which) from PBMCs. CDR3 coding DNA: TGTGCCAGCAGTGCAGGACAGGTAGAGCAGTTCTTC. Residues: CASSAGQVEQFF.